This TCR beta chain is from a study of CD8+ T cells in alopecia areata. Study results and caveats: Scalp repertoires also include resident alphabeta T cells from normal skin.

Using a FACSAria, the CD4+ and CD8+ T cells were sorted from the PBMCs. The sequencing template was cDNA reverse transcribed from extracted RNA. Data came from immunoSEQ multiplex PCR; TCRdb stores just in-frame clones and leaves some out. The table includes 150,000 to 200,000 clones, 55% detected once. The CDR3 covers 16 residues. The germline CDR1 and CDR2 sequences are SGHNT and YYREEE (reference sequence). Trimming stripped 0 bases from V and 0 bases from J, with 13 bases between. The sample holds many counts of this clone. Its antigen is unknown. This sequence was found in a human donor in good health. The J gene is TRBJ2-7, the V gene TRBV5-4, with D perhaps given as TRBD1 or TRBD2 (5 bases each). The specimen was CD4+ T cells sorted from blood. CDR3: CASSLGGNIGSYEQYF. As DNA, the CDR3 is TGTGCCAGCAGCTTGGGGGGGAACATCGGCTCCTACGAGCAGTACTTC.